Below are 6 T cell receptor beta chains sequenced from a single sample in a study of T cell responses to AZD1222 COVID-19 vaccine. Produced via immunoSEQ multiplex PCR; TCRdb's table is partial and in-frame only. The sample lists 75,000 to 85,000 clones; roughly 85% were seen once. The sample was peripheral blood, taken 28 days after the second AZD1222 dose. These receptors originate from an adult who received the AZD1222 COVID-19 vaccine.

This chain uses TRBV10-3 with TRBJ2-5; D gene unclear. Trimming pared 3 bases from V and 0 bases from J, leaving 5 bases between. Germline values: CDR1 ENHRY, CDR2 SYGVKD. CDR3 length: 13 residues. The CDR3 sequence: CAISDRYQETQYF. DNA for the CDR3: TGTGCCATCAGTGACCGTTACCAAGAGACCCAGTACTTC.

V usage is TRBV28 and J usage is TRBJ2-7, with D unresolved. Per germline, CDR1 MDHEN and CDR2 SYDVKM. V lost 1 base to trimming and J lost 6 bases, with 7 bases between them. The CDR3 loop spans 12 amino acids. The CDR3 here is CASSLSGPEQYF. The CDR3 nucleotides are TGTGCCAGCAGTTTATCGGGCCCCGAGCAGTACTTC.

The chain couples TRBV6-5 to TRBJ1-5; tentative D call: TRBD1 (6 bases). The CDR3 loop spans 15 amino acids. Per the germline V gene, CDR1 is MNHEY and CDR2 is SVGAGI. V was cut by 4 bases and J by 6 bases, with 16 bases left in between. For the CDR3, the DNA is TGTGCCAGCAGTTTCGGACAGACTCGAGGTCAGCCCCAGCATTTT. This gives the protein CASSFGQTRGQPQHF.

V gene TRBV19 combines with J gene TRBJ2-2, with D possibly TRBD2 on 6 matching bases. V lost 5 bases and J lost 3, with 7 bases in between. The germline CDR1 and CDR2 sequences are LNHDA and SQIVND (reference sequence). The CDR3 runs 13 residues. CDR3 bases: TGTGCCAGTAGTTGGGGGGACACCGGGGAGCTGTTTTTT. Protein sequence: CASSWGDTGELFF.

The chain has TRBV28 and TRBJ2-1; 11 bases are shared with TRBD2. CDR3 length: 16 amino acids. Germline trimming cut 5 bases from V and 9 bases from J; bases unmatched to any gene: 12. Germline CDR1 MDHEN, CDR2 SYDVKM. CDR3 sequence (DNA): TGTGCCAGCAGTATTATAGCGGGGGGGCTTGGCGGTGAGCAGTTCTTC. Translation: CASSIIAGGLGGEQFF.

This clone was counted a single time. The chain recombines TRBV30 with TRBJ1-6; D is possibly TRBD1 (5 bases). In germline, CDR1 is GTSNPN, CDR2 SVGIG (reference sequence). The CDR3 extends over 16 amino acids. Trimming removed 0 bases from V and 7 bases from J, with 16 bases in between. For the CDR3, the DNA is TGTGCCTGGAGTGTAATAGGGAGGGGACGCAATTCACCCCTCCACTTT. It codes for CAWSVIGRGRNSPLHF.